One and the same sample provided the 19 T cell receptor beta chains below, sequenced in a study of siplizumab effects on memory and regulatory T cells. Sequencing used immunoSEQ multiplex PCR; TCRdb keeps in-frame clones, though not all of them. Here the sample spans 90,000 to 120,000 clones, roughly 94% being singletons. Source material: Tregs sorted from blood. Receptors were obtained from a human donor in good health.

CDR3 nucleotides: TGTGCCAGCTCTCGGATTACGAACACCGGGGAGCTGTTTTTT. Protein product: CASSRITNTGELFF. The V and J genes are TRBV7-3 and TRBJ2-2, with D unclear. CDR1 is SGHTA, CDR2 FQGTGA, per germline. The CDR3 extends over 14 amino acids. V was pared by 8 bases and J by 0 bases, with 10 bases between.

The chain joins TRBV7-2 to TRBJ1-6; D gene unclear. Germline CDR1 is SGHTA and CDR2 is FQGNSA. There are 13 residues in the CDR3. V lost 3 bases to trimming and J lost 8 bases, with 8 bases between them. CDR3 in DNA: TGTGCCAGCAGCTTGAGAAAGGATTCACCCCTCCACTTT. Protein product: CASSLRKDSPLHF.

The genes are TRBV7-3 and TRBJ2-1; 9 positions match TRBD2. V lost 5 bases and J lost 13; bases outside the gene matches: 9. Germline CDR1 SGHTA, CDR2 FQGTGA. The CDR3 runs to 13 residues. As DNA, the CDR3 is TGTGCCAGCAGCCCCGTTACTAGCGGGTATCAGTTCTTC. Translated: CASSPVTSGYQFF.

CDR3 region: CASSRDLNNEQFF. The CDR3 DNA reads as TGCGCCAGCAGCCGGGACCTCAACAATGAGCAGTTCTTC. The V and J genes are TRBV5-1 and TRBJ2-1; the D gene could be TRBD1 or TRBD2 (5 bases each). Germline lookup yields CDR1 SGHRS and CDR2 YFSETQ. Trimming removed 4 bases at V and 5 bases at J, with 10 bases between. The CDR3 totals 13 residues.

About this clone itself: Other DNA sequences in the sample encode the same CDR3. CDR3 in amino acids: CASSYRGSGSYEQYF. CDR3 sequence (DNA): TGTGCCAGCAGTTATCGGGGCTCGGGCTCCTACGAGCAGTACTTC. The rearrangement links TRBV6-5 to TRBJ2-7; D assignment may be TRBD1 or TRBD2 (5 bases each). With 3 bases removed from V and 0 bases from J, the gap between germline ends came to 12 bases. Germline V gives CDR1 MNHEY, CDR2 SVGAGI. This CDR3 spans 15 amino acids.

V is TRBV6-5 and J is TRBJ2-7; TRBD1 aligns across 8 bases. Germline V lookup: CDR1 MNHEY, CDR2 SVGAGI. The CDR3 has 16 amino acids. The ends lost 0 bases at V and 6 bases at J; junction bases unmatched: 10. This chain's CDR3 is CASSYSGGQGVGEQYF. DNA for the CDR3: TGTGCCAGCAGTTACTCGGGAGGACAGGGAGTAGGCGAGCAGTACTTC.

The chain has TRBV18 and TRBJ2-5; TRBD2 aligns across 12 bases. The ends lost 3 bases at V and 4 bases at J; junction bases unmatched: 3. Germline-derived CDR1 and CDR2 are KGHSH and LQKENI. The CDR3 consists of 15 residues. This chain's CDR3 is CASSPQGLAGETQYF. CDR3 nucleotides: TGTGCCAGCTCACCCCAGGGACTAGCGGGAGAGACCCAGTACTTC.

CDR3 loop: CASSGRAAGGKNTGELFF. The CDR3 region has the DNA TGCGCCAGCAGTGGCCGGGCAGCGGGAGGCAAGAACACCGGGGAGCTGTTTTTT. This chain links TRBV10-1 with TRBJ2-2, with TRBD2 matching over 9 bases. Per the germline V gene, CDR1 is WNHNN and CDR2 is SYGVQD (reference sequence). The CDR3 runs to 18 residues. Trimming removed 4 bases from V and 1 base from J; junction bases left unmatched: 10.

The CDR3 region has the DNA TGTGCCAGCTCACCTTCGGGACAGTACTACGAGCAGTACTTC. Amino acids: CASSPSGQYYEQYF. The chain joins TRBV18 to TRBJ2-7; 7 positions agree with TRBD1. The CDR3 loop spans 14 amino acids. The germline gives CDR1 KGHSH, CDR2 LQKENI. The V segment lost 3 bases and the J segment 3 bases; nucleotides outside the gene matches: 5.

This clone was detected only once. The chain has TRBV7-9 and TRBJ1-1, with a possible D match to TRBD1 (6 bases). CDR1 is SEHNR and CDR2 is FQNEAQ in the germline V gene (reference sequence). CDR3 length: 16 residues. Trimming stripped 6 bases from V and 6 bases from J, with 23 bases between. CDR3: CASSQQRGGRGPEAFF. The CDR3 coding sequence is TGTGCCAGCAGTCAACAAAGGGGGGGAAGGGGTCCTGAAGCTTTCTTT.

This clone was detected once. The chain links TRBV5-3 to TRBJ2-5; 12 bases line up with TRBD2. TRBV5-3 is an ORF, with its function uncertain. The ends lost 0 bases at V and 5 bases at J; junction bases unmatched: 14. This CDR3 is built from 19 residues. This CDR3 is CARSLGSRSWLAGGETQYF. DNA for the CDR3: TGTGCCAGAAGCTTGGGATCAAGAAGTTGGCTAGCGGGAGGGGAGACCCAGTACTTC.

CDR3: CASSPRRESHEAFF. The CDR3 nucleotides are TGTGCCAGTAGCCCTCGCAGGGAATCTCATGAAGCTTTCTTT. The chain employs TRBV19 and TRBJ1-1, with a weak D call TRBD1 (5 bases). In germline, CDR1 is LNHDA, CDR2 SQIVND (reference sequence). With 6 bases removed from V and 7 bases from J, the gap between germline ends came to 18 bases. The CDR3 has 14 residues.

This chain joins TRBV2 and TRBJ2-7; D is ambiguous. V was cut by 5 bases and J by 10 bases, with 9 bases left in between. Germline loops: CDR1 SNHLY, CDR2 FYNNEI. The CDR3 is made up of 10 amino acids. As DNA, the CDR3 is TGTGCCAGCAGTAACGGAGCTCAGTACTTC. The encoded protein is CASSNGAQYF.

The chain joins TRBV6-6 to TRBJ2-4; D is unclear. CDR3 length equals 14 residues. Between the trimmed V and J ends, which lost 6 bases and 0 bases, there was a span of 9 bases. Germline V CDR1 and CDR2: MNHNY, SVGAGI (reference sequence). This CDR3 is CASSRLRAKNIQYF. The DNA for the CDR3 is TGTGCCAGCAGCAGATTGCGAGCCAAAAACATTCAGTACTTC.

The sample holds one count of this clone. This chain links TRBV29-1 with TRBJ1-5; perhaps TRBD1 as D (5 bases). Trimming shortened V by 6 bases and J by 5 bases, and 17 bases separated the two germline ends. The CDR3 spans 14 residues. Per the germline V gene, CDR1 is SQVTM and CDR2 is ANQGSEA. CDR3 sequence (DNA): TGCAGCGTCTACGAACGGGACCCCCATCAGCCCCAGCATTTT. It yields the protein CSVYERDPHQPQHF.

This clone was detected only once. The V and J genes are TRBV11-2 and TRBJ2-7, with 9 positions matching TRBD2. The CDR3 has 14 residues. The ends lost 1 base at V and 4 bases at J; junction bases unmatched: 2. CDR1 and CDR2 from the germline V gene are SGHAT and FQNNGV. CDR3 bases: TGTGCCAGCAGCTTAGGGGCGGGAGGGTACGAGCAGTACTTC. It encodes CASSLGAGGYEQYF.

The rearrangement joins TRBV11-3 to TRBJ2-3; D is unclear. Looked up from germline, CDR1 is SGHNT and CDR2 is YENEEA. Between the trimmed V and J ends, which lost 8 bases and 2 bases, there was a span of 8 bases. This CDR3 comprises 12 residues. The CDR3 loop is CASQGITDTQYF. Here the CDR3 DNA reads TGTGCCAGCCAAGGGATCACAGATACGCAGTATTTT.

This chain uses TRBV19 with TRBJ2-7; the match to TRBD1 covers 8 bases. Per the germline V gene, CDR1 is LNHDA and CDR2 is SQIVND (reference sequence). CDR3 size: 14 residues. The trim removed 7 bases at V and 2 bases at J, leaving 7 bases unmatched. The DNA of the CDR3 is TGTGCCAGTAAGGAGACAGGGGTAGCCTACGAGCAGTACTTC. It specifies CASKETGVAYEQYF.

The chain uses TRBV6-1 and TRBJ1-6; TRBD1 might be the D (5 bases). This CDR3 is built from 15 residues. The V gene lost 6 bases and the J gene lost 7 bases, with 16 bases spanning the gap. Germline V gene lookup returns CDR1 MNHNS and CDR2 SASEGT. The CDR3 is CASSLYGTGNSPLHF. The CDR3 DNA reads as TGTGCCAGCAGCCTTTACGGGACGGGAAATTCACCCCTCCACTTT.